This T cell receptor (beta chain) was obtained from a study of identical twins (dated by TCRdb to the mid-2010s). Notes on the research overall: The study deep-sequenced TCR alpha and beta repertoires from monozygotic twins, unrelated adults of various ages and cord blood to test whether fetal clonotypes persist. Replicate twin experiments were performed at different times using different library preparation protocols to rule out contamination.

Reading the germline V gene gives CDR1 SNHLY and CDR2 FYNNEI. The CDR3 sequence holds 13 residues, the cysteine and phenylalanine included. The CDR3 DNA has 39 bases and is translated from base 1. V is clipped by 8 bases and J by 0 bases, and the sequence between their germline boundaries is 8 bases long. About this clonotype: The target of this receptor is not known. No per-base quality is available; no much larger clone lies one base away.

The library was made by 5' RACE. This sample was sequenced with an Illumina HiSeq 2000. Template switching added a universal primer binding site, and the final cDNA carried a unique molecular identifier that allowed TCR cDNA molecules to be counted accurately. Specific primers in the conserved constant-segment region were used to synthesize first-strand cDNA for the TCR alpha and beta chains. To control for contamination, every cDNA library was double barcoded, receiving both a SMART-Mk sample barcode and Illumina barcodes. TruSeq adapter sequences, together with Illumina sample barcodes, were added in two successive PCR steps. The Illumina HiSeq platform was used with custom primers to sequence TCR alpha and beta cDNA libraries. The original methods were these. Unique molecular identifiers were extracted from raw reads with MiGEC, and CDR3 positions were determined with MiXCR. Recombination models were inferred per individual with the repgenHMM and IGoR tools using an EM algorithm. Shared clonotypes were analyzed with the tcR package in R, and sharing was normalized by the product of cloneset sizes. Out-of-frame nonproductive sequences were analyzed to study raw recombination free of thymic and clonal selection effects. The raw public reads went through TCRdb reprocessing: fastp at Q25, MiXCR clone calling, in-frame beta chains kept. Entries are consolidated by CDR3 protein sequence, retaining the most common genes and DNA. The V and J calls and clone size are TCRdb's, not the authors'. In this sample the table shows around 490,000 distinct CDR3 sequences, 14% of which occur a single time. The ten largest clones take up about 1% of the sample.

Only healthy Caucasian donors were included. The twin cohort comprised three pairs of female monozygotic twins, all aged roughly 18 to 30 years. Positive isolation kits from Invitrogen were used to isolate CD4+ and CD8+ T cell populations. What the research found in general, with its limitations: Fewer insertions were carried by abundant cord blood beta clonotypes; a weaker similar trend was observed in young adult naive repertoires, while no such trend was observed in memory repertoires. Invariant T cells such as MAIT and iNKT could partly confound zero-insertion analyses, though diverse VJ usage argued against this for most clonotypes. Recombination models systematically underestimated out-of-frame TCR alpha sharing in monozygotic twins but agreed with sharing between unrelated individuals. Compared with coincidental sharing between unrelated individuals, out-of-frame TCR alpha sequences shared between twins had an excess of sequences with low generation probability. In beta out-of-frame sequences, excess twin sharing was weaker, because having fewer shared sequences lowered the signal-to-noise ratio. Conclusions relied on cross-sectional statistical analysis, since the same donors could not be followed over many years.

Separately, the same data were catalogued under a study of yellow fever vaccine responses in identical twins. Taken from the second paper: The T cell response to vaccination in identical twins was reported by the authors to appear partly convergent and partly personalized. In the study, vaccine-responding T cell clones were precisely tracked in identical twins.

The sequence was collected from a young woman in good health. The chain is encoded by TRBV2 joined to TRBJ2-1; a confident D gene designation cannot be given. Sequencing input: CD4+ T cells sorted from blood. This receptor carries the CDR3 CASFDSSYNEQFF. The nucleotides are TGTGCCAGCTTCGATAGCTCCTACAATGAGCAGTTCTTC.